The 16 T cell receptor beta chains below all came from one sample that was sequenced in a study of cytomegalovirus exposure and HLA in healthy donors. PCR employed 60 Vbeta and 13 Jbeta primers. Clones were read by immunoSEQ multiplex PCR, and TCRdb kept only the in-frame ones, dropping some. This sample has roughly 77,000 clones, with around 10% found just once. The sequenced sample consisted of PBMCs. The receptors stem from a man aged 60-69 years in good health and CMV-seropositive.

The chain couples TRBV28 to TRBJ2-7; tentative D call: TRBD1 (7 bases). Germline-derived CDR1 and CDR2 are MDHEN and SYDVKM. Trimming left V 3 bases short and J 3 bases short, with 12 bases between. This CDR3 has 14 amino acids. CDR3 sequence (DNA): TGTGCCAGCAGTTTGAGACAGGGAGGCTACGAGCAGTACTTC. Encoded protein: CASSLRQGGYEQYF.

This clone appeared a few times. The rearrangement joins TRBV13 to TRBJ1-2, with unresolved D. The V gene's germline CDR1 is PRHDT and CDR2 FYEKMQ (reference sequence). The CDR3 runs to 13 residues. The V end lost 5 bases, the J end lost 2 bases, and 9 bases lay between the germline ends. CDR3 bases: TGTGCCAGCAGCCCCGGTCGGAACTATGGCTACACCTTC. It yields the protein CASSPGRNYGYTF. Based on the CDR3 plus reference TRBV13 and TRBJ1-2, the full variable domain is AAGVIQSPRHLIKEKRETATLKCYPIPRHDTVYWYQQGPGQDPQFLISFYEKMQSDKGSIPDRFSAQQFSDYHSELNMSSLELGDSALYFCASSPGRNYGYTFGSGTRLTVV.

Only a few counts were recorded for this clone. V and J are TRBV10-3 and TRBJ2-2; possibly TRBD1 for D (6 bases). V was shortened by 5 bases and J by 1 base, with 14 bases between the two germline ends. Germline V gene lookup returns CDR1 ENHRY and CDR2 SYGVKD. The CDR3 is made up of 16 amino acids. The CDR3 nucleotides are TGTGCCATCAGTAACTCCGGGACACTGAACACCGGGGAGCTGTTTTTT. This translates into CAISNSGTLNTGELFF.

The J gene is TRBJ2-2, the V gene TRBV5-6; D may be TRBD1 (6 bases). The CDR3 sequence is 15 residues long. Germline V gene data show CDR1 as SGHDT and CDR2 as YYEEEE. Deletions cut 2 bases from V and 0 bases from J, with 8 bases between. CDR3 residues: CASSLWGPNTGELFF. CDR3 DNA sequence: TGTGCCAGCAGCTTATGGGGGCCGAACACCGGGGAGCTGTTTTTT. The full variable domain, completed using reference TRBV5-6 and TRBJ2-2, is DAGVTQSPTHLIKTRGQQVTLRCSPKSGHDTVSWYQQALGQGPQFIFQYYEEEERQRGNFPDRFSGHQFPNYSSELNVNALLLGDSALYLCASSLWGPNTGELFFGEGSRLTVL.

This clone has only a few counts. J is TRBJ2-7 and V is TRBV25-1; the match to TRBD1 covers 8 bases. Germline V lookup: CDR1 MGHDK, CDR2 SYGVNS. V shed 5 bases, J shed 3 bases, and the junction held 3 bases outside the gene matches. The CDR3 extends over 13 amino acids. The CDR3 sequence is CASSRQGFYEQYV. The CDR3 region has the DNA TGTGCCAGCAGTAGACAGGGGTTCTACGAGCAGTACGTC.

This clone was counted only a few times. The V gene is TRBV5-4, the J gene TRBJ2-3, with D perhaps TRBD1 (6 bases). V was clipped by 9 bases and J by 0 bases, with 14 bases between them. Germline V CDR1 and CDR2: SGHNT, YYREEE (reference sequence). There are 14 residues in the CDR3. The CDR3, as DNA: TGTGCCACCAGACAGGTTTCTAGCACAGATACGCAGTATTTT. It is translated as CATRQVSSTDTQYF. Looking up the rest from reference TRBV5-4 and TRBJ2-3 gives the full variable domain: ETGVTQSPTHLIKTRGQQVTLRCSSQSGHNTVSWYQQALGQGPQFIFQYYREEENGRGNFPPRFSGLQFPNYSSELNVNALELDDSALYLCATRQVSSTDTQYFGPGTRLTVL.

The rearrangement links TRBV18 to TRBJ1-4; D not resolved. CDR3 size: 14 residues. Deletions cut 0 bases from V and 14 bases from J, with 16 bases between. CDR1 is KGHSH, CDR2 LQKENI, per germline. The CDR3 sequence is CASSPPLPGSELFF. Written as DNA, the CDR3 is TGTGCCAGCTCACCACCCCTTCCGGGAAGCGAGCTGTTTTTT.

The rearrangement uses TRBV4-1 and TRBJ1-6; TRBD1 might be the D (5 bases). The CDR3 is 14 amino acids. Trimming removed 4 bases at V and 5 bases at J, with 9 bases between. CDR1 is MGHRA and CDR2 is YSYEKL in the germline V gene. CDR3 DNA sequence: TGCGCCAGCAGCCCAGGGCCCGATAATTCACCCCTCCACTTT. Residues: CASSPGPDNSPLHF.

The table lists this clone with a few counts. This sequence joins TRBV9 and TRBJ1-2, with D possibly being TRBD1 (5 bases). V lost 0 bases and J lost 4, with 16 bases in between. Germline V gene sequence: CDR1 SGDLS, CDR2 YYNGEE. The CDR3 has 16 amino acids. The CDR3 DNA reads as TGTGCCAGCAGCGTAGGAAGTGGGGCGCGGGGCTATGGCTACACCTTC. Its protein is CASSVGSGARGYGYTF.

The chain couples TRBV12-5 to TRBJ2-1; D unclear. Trimming left V 6 bases short and J 12 bases short, with 12 bases between. The CDR3 extends over 11 amino acids. Germline CDR1 reads LGHNT; CDR2 reads FRNRAP. Here the CDR3 DNA reads TGTGCTAGTGGGGATGTAGCCAGGCAGTTCTTC. Translating it yields CASGDVARQFF.

This clone was seen more than once but under ten times. The rearrangement uses TRBV13 and TRBJ2-7; TRBD1 matches at 12 bases. The CDR3 is made up of 14 amino acids. Germline CDR1 PRHDT, CDR2 FYEKMQ (reference sequence). The trim removed 5 bases at V and 6 bases at J, leaving 5 bases unmatched. The CDR3 nucleotides are TGTGCCAGCAGCCTCAGGGACAGGGGGCGCGAGCAGTACTTC. This encodes CASSLRDRGREQYF.

This clone was found a few times. This chain joins TRBV30 and TRBJ2-3; D may be TRBD2 (7 bases). The CDR3 contains 13 residues. Trimming removed 6 bases from V and 3 bases from J, with 13 bases in between. The V gene's germline CDR1 is GTSNPN and CDR2 SVGIG (reference sequence). The DNA of the CDR3 is TGTGCCTGCCACAGGGAGGGGACAGATACGCAGTATTTT. It encodes CACHREGTDTQYF.

This clone was counted between two and nine times. The genes are TRBV11-2 and TRBJ1-5; D not resolved. This CDR3 region has 15 residues. Germline CDR1 SGHAT, CDR2 FQNNGV. The ends were cut back, 1 base at V and 3 bases at J, with 10 bases in the middle. CDR3: CASSLGSSNNQPQHF. CDR3 DNA sequence: TGTGCCAGCAGCTTAGGGTCCAGTAACAATCAGCCCCAGCATTTT.

This clone was counted a few times. The J gene is TRBJ1-5, the V gene TRBV29-1; no clear D. Germline V gene data show CDR1 as SQVTM and CDR2 as ANQGSEA. V was clipped by 5 bases and J by 4 bases, with 15 bases between them. The CDR3 runs 14 residues. The CDR3 protein is CSVSSGFQNQPQHF. CDR3 bases: TGCAGCGTTTCCTCGGGTTTCCAAAATCAGCCCCAGCATTTT.

The gene calls are TRBV27 and TRBJ2-1, with 8 positions matching TRBD2. CDR1 and CDR2 from the germline V gene are MNHEY and SMNVEV (reference sequence). Trimming took 7 bases from V and 8 from J; bases not matched to a gene: 7. This CDR3 is 13 amino acids long. The DNA of the CDR3 is TGTGCCAGCAATGTAGCGGGAAGCGATGAGCAGTTCTTC. The encoded protein is CASNVAGSDEQFF.

V is TRBV6-5 and J is TRBJ1-2; 8 bases are shared with TRBD1. This CDR3 comprises 13 residues. Per the germline V gene, CDR1 is MNHEY and CDR2 is SVGAGI. V lost 6 bases to trimming and J lost 8 bases; unmatched junction nucleotides: 8. Written as DNA, the CDR3 is TGTGCCAGCAGCCGACAGGGGCCAGGAGGCTACACCTTC. As protein: CASSRQGPGGYTF.